This is a list of T cell receptor beta chains from one sample in a study of regulatory T cells in long-lasting Graves disease. MiXCR, run by TCRdb on the multiplex PCR reads, gives a single entry per CDR3 protein. The data hold 200,000 to 250,000 distinct CDR3 sequences, with 15% to 20% observed a single time. The sequencing used peripheral blood mononuclear cells (PBMCs), collected at new diagnosis, from a patient treated with antithyroid drugs. These receptor sequences come from a female donor with Graves disease. Each CDR3 is given with its conserved first and last residue. The order of the fields is J gene, V gene, clone size, D gene, CDR3 length, CDR3 DNA, CDR3 protein. The D gene is left open where the match is weak. For some rows the clone size is stated as once, few or many, or as a class when expanded; others skip it.

j_gene: TRBJ2-7; v_gene: TRBV5-6; abundance: many; d_gene: -; len: 14; CDR3nt: TGTGCCAGCAGCGACCTGGGGCCTTCCTACGAGCAGTACTTC; CDR3aa: CASSDLGPSYEQYF
j_gene: TRBJ2-6; v_gene: TRBV18; abundance: few; d_gene: TRBD2; len: 18; CDR3nt: TGTGCCAGCTCACCCGAGGTAGCGGGAAGCTCTGGGGCCAACGTCCTGACTTTC; CDR3aa: CASSPEVAGSSGANVLTF
j_gene: TRBJ2-3; v_gene: TRBV20-1; abundance: many; d_gene: -; len: 14; CDR3nt: TGCAGTGCTAGCCTTCGAGGTGGGAAAGATACGCAGTATTTT; CDR3aa: CSASLRGGKDTQYF
j_gene: TRBJ2-2; v_gene: TRBV5-1; abundance: -; d_gene: -; len: 13; CDR3nt: TGCGCCAGCAGACAGACTGAAACCGGGGAGCTGTTTTTT; CDR3aa: CASRQTETGELFF
j_gene: TRBJ2-2; v_gene: TRBV24-1; abundance: many; d_gene: -; len: 13; CDR3nt: TGTGCCACCAGTACAAGAAACACCGGGGAGCTGTTTTTT; CDR3aa: CATSTRNTGELFF
j_gene: TRBJ2-5; v_gene: TRBV5-1; abundance: many; d_gene: -; len: 14; CDR3nt: TGCGCCAGCAGCCGCTCGACCGACCAAGAGACCCAGTACTTC; CDR3aa: CASSRSTDQETQYF
j_gene: TRBJ2-2; v_gene: TRBV6-2/TRBV6-3; abundance: many; d_gene: -; len: 18; CDR3nt: TGTGCCAGCAGTGAAACGTGGAGTTTGGGACTTAACACCGGGGAGCTGTTTTTT; CDR3aa: CASSETWSLGLNTGELFF
j_gene: TRBJ1-1; v_gene: TRBV30; abundance: many; d_gene: -; len: 13; CDR3nt: TGTGCCTGGAAGGGACAACTGAACACTGAAGCTTTCTTT; CDR3aa: CAWKGQLNTEAFF
j_gene: TRBJ1-3; v_gene: TRBV2; abundance: few; d_gene: -; len: 13; CDR3nt: TGTGCCAGCAGTGAAGAGGGGGGTGGGCCCATATATTTT; CDR3aa: CASSEEGGGPIYF
j_gene: TRBJ1-2; v_gene: TRBV6-5; abundance: -; d_gene: -; len: 13; CDR3nt: TGTGCCAGCAGTTACTCGGAGGTGGCGGGCTACACCTTC; CDR3aa: CASSYSEVAGYTF
j_gene: TRBJ2-5; v_gene: TRBV11-2; abundance: many; d_gene: -; len: 13; CDR3nt: TGTGCCAGCAGCTTACGCATTCAAGAGACCCAGTACTTC; CDR3aa: CASSLRIQETQYF
j_gene: TRBJ2-3; v_gene: TRBV20-1; abundance: few; d_gene: -; len: 13; CDR3nt: TGCAGTGCCTCGGACGGGAAAACAGATACGCAGTATTTT; CDR3aa: CSASDGKTDTQYF
j_gene: TRBJ2-5; v_gene: TRBV11-2; abundance: many; d_gene: TRBD2; len: 17; CDR3nt: TGTGCCAGCAGCTTAGCATACTCTACTAGCGGACAAGAGACCCAGTACTTC; CDR3aa: CASSLAYSTSGQETQYF
j_gene: TRBJ2-1; v_gene: TRBV2; abundance: -; d_gene: TRBD2; len: 15; CDR3nt: TGTGCCAGCAGTGTGTCTAGCGGTTCCTACAATGAGCAGTTCTTC; CDR3aa: CASSVSSGSYNEQFF
j_gene: TRBJ2-1; v_gene: TRBV20-1; abundance: few; d_gene: -; len: 15; CDR3nt: TGCAGTGCGCTCGACAAACTCCACTCCTACAATGAGCAGTTCTTC; CDR3aa: CSALDKLHSYNEQFF
j_gene: TRBJ1-1; v_gene: TRBV20-1; abundance: once; d_gene: -; len: 11; CDR3nt: TGCAGTGCTAGACTAGGGAGTGAAGCTTTCTTT; CDR3aa: CSARLGSEAFF
j_gene: TRBJ1-2; v_gene: TRBV6-5; abundance: many; d_gene: -; len: 15; CDR3nt: TGTGCCAGCAGTTCTGCGACTAACAGTCTCTATGGCTACACCTTC; CDR3aa: CASSSATNSLYGYTF
j_gene: TRBJ1-1; v_gene: TRBV20-1; abundance: -; d_gene: -; len: 12; CDR3nt: TGCAGTGCTAGTAGGGTGAACACTGAAGCTTTCTTT; CDR3aa: CSASRVNTEAFF
j_gene: TRBJ2-7; v_gene: TRBV11-2; abundance: many; d_gene: TRBD2; len: 14; CDR3nt: TGTGCCAGCCCCCCGGGACTAGTGCCCTACGAGCAGTACTTC; CDR3aa: CASPPGLVPYEQYF
j_gene: TRBJ2-1; v_gene: TRBV6-1; abundance: many; d_gene: -; len: 11; CDR3nt: TGTGCCAGCAGTGAACTACAAGAGCAGTTCTTC; CDR3aa: CASSELQEQFF
j_gene: TRBJ2-1; v_gene: TRBV20-1; abundance: many; d_gene: TRBD2; len: 16; CDR3nt: TGCAGTGCTAGAGATCCAAGAGCGGGGCTATACAATGAGCAGTTCTTC; CDR3aa: CSARDPRAGLYNEQFF
j_gene: TRBJ2-7; v_gene: TRBV27; abundance: many; d_gene: -; len: 11; CDR3nt: TGTGCCAGCAGGAAAGGGAGGGACACGTACTTC; CDR3aa: CASRKGRDTYF
j_gene: TRBJ2-5; v_gene: TRBV5-4; abundance: few; d_gene: -; len: 13; CDR3nt: TGTGCCAGCAGCTTTTCAAGGGAGGAGACCCAGTACTTC; CDR3aa: CASSFSREETQYF
j_gene: TRBJ2-1; v_gene: TRBV7-9; abundance: few; d_gene: -; len: 15; CDR3nt: TGTGCCAGCATGGGGGGGGGGCGCCTCTACAATGAGCAGTTCTTC; CDR3aa: CASMGGGRLYNEQFF
j_gene: TRBJ2-1; v_gene: TRBV15; abundance: -; d_gene: -; len: 15; CDR3nt: TGTGCCACCAGCGGGGGAACTCTTCGAAGCGGTGAGCAGTTCTTC; CDR3aa: CATSGGTLRSGEQFF
j_gene: TRBJ2-5; v_gene: TRBV2; abundance: many; d_gene: -; len: 13; CDR3nt: TGTGCCAGCAGTGGATCCCTGGGGGAGACCCAGTACTTC; CDR3aa: CASSGSLGETQYF
j_gene: TRBJ2-7; v_gene: TRBV19; abundance: many; d_gene: TRBD2; len: 14; CDR3nt: TGTGCCAGCAGCACAAGCGGGAGTTCCTACGAGCAGTACTTC; CDR3aa: CASSTSGSSYEQYF
j_gene: TRBJ1-4; v_gene: TRBV12-5; abundance: many; d_gene: TRBD1; len: 15; CDR3nt: TGTGCTAGTGGTTCCCGGACAGGGGGAGACGAAAAACTGTTTTTT; CDR3aa: CASGSRTGGDEKLFF
j_gene: TRBJ2-5; v_gene: TRBV20-1; abundance: many; d_gene: -; len: 13; CDR3nt: TGCAGTGCTAGGAATTGGCTTGCCGAGACCCAGTACTTC; CDR3aa: CSARNWLAETQYF
j_gene: TRBJ1-2; v_gene: TRBV14; abundance: many; d_gene: -; len: 15; CDR3nt: TGTGCCAGCAGCCCTTCGACAGTTAGGAACTATGGCTACACCTTC; CDR3aa: CASSPSTVRNYGYTF
j_gene: TRBJ1-5; v_gene: TRBV6-2/TRBV6-3; abundance: few; d_gene: -; len: 16; CDR3nt: TGTGCCAGCAGCCCCTCGAGGGGGACAAGCAATCAGCCCCAGCATTTT; CDR3aa: CASSPSRGTSNQPQHF
j_gene: TRBJ1-5; v_gene: TRBV5-8; abundance: many; d_gene: -; len: 16; CDR3nt: TGTGCCAGCAGCCCGTACCCGCCAGGTTTCAATCAGCCCCAGCATTTT; CDR3aa: CASSPYPPGFNQPQHF
j_gene: TRBJ1-1; v_gene: TRBV12-3/TRBV12-4; abundance: many; d_gene: TRBD1; len: 14; CDR3nt: TGTGCCAGCACCCCGGACAGGGAGAACACTGAAGCTTTCTTT; CDR3aa: CASTPDRENTEAFF
j_gene: TRBJ1-1; v_gene: TRBV7-3; abundance: many; d_gene: -; len: 13; CDR3nt: TGTGCCAGCAGCTTAACCTGGAACACTGAAGCTTTCTTT; CDR3aa: CASSLTWNTEAFF
j_gene: TRBJ2-2; v_gene: TRBV27; abundance: many; d_gene: -; len: 12; CDR3nt: TGTGCCAGCAGGACTCCCTTCGGGGAGCTGTTTTTT; CDR3aa: CASRTPFGELFF
j_gene: TRBJ2-1; v_gene: TRBV6-1; abundance: many; d_gene: TRBD1; len: 16; CDR3nt: TGTGCCAGCCTAGGGGTGGGGACAGAGACCTACAATGAGCAGTTCTTC; CDR3aa: CASLGVGTETYNEQFF
j_gene: TRBJ1-1; v_gene: TRBV19; abundance: many; d_gene: -; len: 14; CDR3nt: TGTGCCAGTAGTATATCGACAGCGAACACTGAAGCTTTCTTT; CDR3aa: CASSISTANTEAFF
j_gene: TRBJ1-2; v_gene: TRBV7-8; abundance: many; d_gene: TRBD1; len: 15; CDR3nt: TGTGCCAGCAGCTTAGGGACAGGGGGCGACTATGGCTACACCTTC; CDR3aa: CASSLGTGGDYGYTF
j_gene: TRBJ1-6; v_gene: TRBV6-5; abundance: -; d_gene: -; len: 14; CDR3nt: TGTGCCAGCAGTTACTCGGGGGGAAATTCACCCCTCCACTTT; CDR3aa: CASSYSGGNSPLHF
j_gene: TRBJ2-1; v_gene: TRBV7-3; abundance: many; d_gene: TRBD2; len: 16; CDR3nt: TGTGCCAGCAGCTTAAGATCGAGCGGGGCATACAATGAGCAGTTCTTC; CDR3aa: CASSLRSSGAYNEQFF
j_gene: TRBJ1-2; v_gene: TRBV12-3/TRBV12-4; abundance: -; d_gene: -; len: 13; CDR3nt: TGTGCCAGCAGTTTCGGGGGACCAAATGGCTACACCTTC; CDR3aa: CASSFGGPNGYTF
j_gene: TRBJ2-3; v_gene: TRBV20-1; abundance: many; d_gene: TRBD2; len: 15; CDR3nt: TGCAGTGCTAGAGAGACTAGCGGGAATGCAGATACGCAGTATTTT; CDR3aa: CSARETSGNADTQYF
j_gene: TRBJ2-1; v_gene: TRBV19; abundance: many; d_gene: -; len: 14; CDR3nt: TGTGCCAGTAGTATAAGTTACGCCCTCAATGAGCAGTTCTTC; CDR3aa: CASSISYALNEQFF
j_gene: TRBJ2-1; v_gene: TRBV5-1; abundance: -; d_gene: -; len: 18; CDR3nt: TGCGCCAGCAGCCAAGCCGGGTACCGGGACCGAGGGGGAAATGAGCAGTTCTTC; CDR3aa: CASSQAGYRDRGGNEQFF
j_gene: TRBJ2-1; v_gene: TRBV20-1; abundance: many; d_gene: -; len: 14; CDR3nt: TGCAGTGCTAGACTCGGCGGCCCTTACAATGAGCAGTTCTTC; CDR3aa: CSARLGGPYNEQFF
j_gene: TRBJ2-3; v_gene: TRBV20-1; abundance: many; d_gene: TRBD2; len: 17; CDR3nt: TGCAGTGCTAGAGATCCTGGGGGGACTAGCGGCACAGATACGCAGTATTTT; CDR3aa: CSARDPGGTSGTDTQYF
j_gene: TRBJ2-2; v_gene: TRBV27; abundance: many; d_gene: -; len: 13; CDR3nt: TGTGCCAGCAGTTTATTTGGATCCGGGGAGCTGTTTTTT; CDR3aa: CASSLFGSGELFF
j_gene: TRBJ1-2; v_gene: TRBV6-1; abundance: many; d_gene: TRBD1; len: 13; CDR3nt: TGTGCCAGCCGCGGACAGGGGGTGCTTGGCTACACCTTC; CDR3aa: CASRGQGVLGYTF
j_gene: TRBJ2-1; v_gene: TRBV3-1; abundance: -; d_gene: -; len: 11; CDR3nt: TGTGCCAGCAGCTACGACGGCGGGCAGTTCTTC; CDR3aa: CASSYDGGQFF
j_gene: TRBJ2-1; v_gene: TRBV5-5; abundance: many; d_gene: -; len: 12; CDR3nt: TGTGCCAGCAGCTTGAACTTGAATGAGCAGTTCTTC; CDR3aa: CASSLNLNEQFF
j_gene: TRBJ2-1; v_gene: TRBV12-3/TRBV12-4; abundance: -; d_gene: TRBD2; len: 15; CDR3nt: TGTGCCAGCAGACCTCGGACTAGCGGGAAGGGTGAGCAGTTCTTC; CDR3aa: CASRPRTSGKGEQFF
j_gene: TRBJ2-3; v_gene: TRBV6-2/TRBV6-3; abundance: many; d_gene: -; len: 15; CDR3nt: TGTGCCAGCAGTTACTCTGCGGGGTCCACAGATACGCAGTATTTT; CDR3aa: CASSYSAGSTDTQYF
j_gene: TRBJ2-7; v_gene: TRBV5-1; abundance: -; d_gene: -; len: 14; CDR3nt: TGCGCCAGCTACGCCGGGACGGTGGGCTACGAGCAGTACTTC; CDR3aa: CASYAGTVGYEQYF
j_gene: TRBJ2-7; v_gene: TRBV10-2; abundance: once; d_gene: -; len: 14; CDR3nt: TGCGCCAGCAGGGGGACCAGGAAGGGATACGAGCAGTACTTC; CDR3aa: CASRGTRKGYEQYF
j_gene: TRBJ2-7; v_gene: TRBV2; abundance: -; d_gene: -; len: 14; CDR3nt: TGTGCCGGTCGTTTCCGGGAACTCTCCTACGAGCAGTACTTC; CDR3aa: CAGRFRELSYEQYF
j_gene: TRBJ1-4; v_gene: TRBV18; abundance: many; d_gene: -; len: 13; CDR3nt: TGTGCCAGCTCGCGGGGCACAGGGGAAAAACTGTTTTTT; CDR3aa: CASSRGTGEKLFF
j_gene: TRBJ2-3; v_gene: TRBV7-2; abundance: many; d_gene: -; len: 13; CDR3nt: TGTGCCAGCAGCTTAGCCGTCTTAGATACGCAGTATTTT; CDR3aa: CASSLAVLDTQYF
j_gene: TRBJ2-1; v_gene: TRBV5-1; abundance: -; d_gene: TRBD2; len: 17; CDR3nt: TGCGCCAGCAGCCTTACTAGCGGAGGACTGTCCTACAATGAGCAGTTCTTC; CDR3aa: CASSLTSGGLSYNEQFF
j_gene: TRBJ1-5; v_gene: TRBV6-1; abundance: many; d_gene: -; len: 17; CDR3nt: TGTGCCAGCAGTGAAAGTTATAGTGGGGTTAGCAATCAGCCCCAGCATTTT; CDR3aa: CASSESYSGVSNQPQHF
j_gene: TRBJ2-1; v_gene: TRBV10-3; abundance: many; d_gene: TRBD2; len: 16; CDR3nt: TGTGCCATCAGTGACCCTAGCGGGAGAGATGGTAATGAGCAGTTCTTC; CDR3aa: CAISDPSGRDGNEQFF